These 9 T cell receptor beta chains came from one sample sequenced in a study of response to subunit inactivated influenza vaccine. TCRdb re-called the RT-PCR reads with MiXCR, one entry per CDR3 protein. The table records about 190,000 distinct CDR3 sequences, around 15% of them present only once. The specimen comprised CD8+ T cells sorted from PBMCs, sampled roughly 5 days after vaccination. All receptors come from a man aged 45 to 65 who received an inactivated influenza vaccine.

The table lists this clonotype with a few counts. The V call is TRBV7-3, the J call TRBJ2-5, with 11 bases aligning to TRBD2. Germline assignment: CDR1 SGHTA and CDR2 FQGTGA. The V segment lost 6 bases and the J segment 2 bases; nucleotides outside the gene matches: 11. The CDR3 contains 17 residues. CDR3 sequence reads: CASSSGLAAPQQETQYF. CDR3 DNA: TGTGCCAGCAGTTCGGGACTAGCGGCACCTCAACAAGAGACCCAGTACTTC. Together with reference TRBV7-3 and TRBJ2-5, the CDR3 gives the full variable domain: GAGVSQTPSNKVTEKGKYVELRCDPISGHTALYWYRQSLGQGPEFLIYFQGTGAADDSGLPNDRFFAVRPEGSVSTLKIQRTERGDSAVYLCASSSGLAAPQQETQYFGPGTRLLVL.

In this sample, this clonotype turned up a few times. The chain uses TRBV27 and TRBJ2-2; D remains ambiguous. The CDR3 is made up of 13 amino acids. Germline CDR1 is MNHEY and CDR2 is SMNVEV (reference sequence). The V gene lost 2 bases and the J gene lost 6 bases, with 7 bases spanning the gap. The CDR3 sequence is CASSLIGSGELFF. The CDR3 DNA follows: TGTGCCAGCAGTTTAATTGGTTCCGGGGAGCTGTTTTTT.

The chain couples TRBV5-1 to TRBJ2-6, with a tentative D call TRBD1 (5 bases). V lost 3 bases, J lost 2 bases, and 12 bases lay in between. This CDR3 has 16 residues. Germline V lookup: CDR1 SGHRS, CDR2 YFSETQ. The CDR3 spells CASSSTDSTGANVLTF. The CDR3 DNA is TGCGCCAGCAGCTCCACCGACAGTACTGGGGCCAACGTCCTGACTTTC.

The rearrangement uses TRBV4-3 and TRBJ2-3; a weak D match, TRBD2 (5 bases). CDR1 LGHNA and CDR2 YSLEER come from the germline V gene. V was cut by 0 bases and J by 1 base, with 11 bases left in between. The CDR3 is made up of 16 amino acids. CDR3 in amino acids: CASSQEPRGGTDTQYF. Here the CDR3 DNA reads TGCGCCAGCAGCCAAGAGCCCCGGGGAGGCACAGATACGCAGTATTTT.

The chain links TRBV2 to TRBJ2-7; no definite D call. V shed 6 bases and J shed 0 bases, with 6 bases lying between them. Germline V gene sequence: CDR1 SNHLY, CDR2 FYNNEI. The CDR3 is 12 amino acids. CDR3 region: CASSVVSYEQYF. CDR3 DNA sequence: TGTGCCAGCAGCGTAGTCTCCTACGAGCAGTACTTC.

This clonotype showed up just a few times. The J gene is TRBJ2-7, the V gene TRBV28; 10 bases fit TRBD1. V gave up 3 bases and J gave up 0 bases; unmatched junction bases: 5. Germline values: CDR1 MDHEN, CDR2 SYDVKM. The CDR3 extends over 16 amino acids. CDR3 coding DNA: TGTGCCAGCAGTTTCGGGACAGGGGACAGCTCCTACGAGCAGTACTTC. Translated, it gives CASSFGTGDSSYEQYF.

This chain uses TRBV6-5 with TRBJ1-1; 8 nucleotides line up with TRBD1. J gave up 3 bases and V 0 bases, and 3 bases lay outside the gene matches. CDR1 is MNHEY, CDR2 SVGAGI, per germline. The CDR3 extends over 15 amino acids. The CDR3 sequence: CASSYSDRAYTEAFF. DNA for the CDR3: TGTGCCAGCAGTTACTCGGACAGGGCGTACACTGAAGCTTTCTTT.

V is TRBV27 and J is TRBJ2-7, with 10 bases fitting TRBD1. The J segment lost 7 bases and the V segment lost 5 bases, leaving 5 bases of the junction unmatched. This CDR3 has 13 amino acids. CDR1 and CDR2 from the germline V gene are MNHEY and SMNVEV (reference sequence). CDR3 DNA: TGTGCCAGCAGTCGCGGACAGGGGGGAGAGCAGTACTTC. Encoded protein: CASSRGQGGEQYF.

V gene TRBV7-6 combines with J gene TRBJ2-7, with TRBD2 identical over 9 bases. Germline V gives CDR1 SGHVS, CDR2 FNYEAQ. The CDR3 covers 18 residues. V shed 2 bases, J shed 7 bases, and the junction held 18 bases outside the gene matches. The CDR3 region has the DNA TGTGCCAGCAGCTTAATCGCGACGGGGATTAGCGGGAGCGGTGAGCAGTACTTC. Encoded protein: CASSLIATGISGSGEQYF.